This T cell receptor (beta chain) was sequenced for a study of blood T cell repertoires in COVID-19. The overall study: Sample material is recorded as cDNA or gDNA derived from T cells, B-cell-depleted T cells, or PBMCs.

Germline CDR1 and CDR2: KGHDR and SFDVKD. CDR3 length: 16 amino acids. Trimming removed 1 base from V and 2 bases from J; junction bases left unmatched: 4. Original processing methods: For nucleated cells, counts were estimated from reference gene primer amplification. Sequenced by immunoSEQ multiplex PCR; TCRdb stores in-frame clones only, minus some. The DNA gave D and trimming, while V, J and clone size come from that table. This sample yields roughly 59,000 clones, of which around 80% are seen a single time; about 8.9% belongs to the top ten. The sample consisted of peripheral blood. The sequence derives from a human donor in a cohort sampled during active COVID-19. The rearrangement uses TRBV24-1 and TRBJ2-3, with TRBD2 identical over 8 bases. DNA of the CDR3: TGTGCCACCAGTGATTTATCGGGGGGGCTCACAGATACGCAGTATTTT. Its protein product is CATSDLSGGLTDTQYF.